What follows are 23 T cell receptor beta chains derived from one specimen sequenced in a study of regulatory T cells in long-lasting Graves disease. Through Arm-PCR of CDR3 regions and iRepertoire HTBI primers, TCR beta libraries were built. MiXCR was run by TCRdb on the multiplex PCR reads, yielding one entry per CDR3 protein. This sample has about 560,000 distinct CDR3 sequences, with 15% to 20% found just once. Indicated time point: newly diagnosed GD, antithyroid drugs for less than 3 months. Making the TCR library involved RNA that had been extracted from PBMCs. This same sample was also taken into another study, of T cells in Graves' hyperthyroidism and ophthalmopathy.

The sequencing here drew on peripheral blood mononuclear cells (PBMCs), taken at new diagnosis, from a patient treated with antithyroid drugs. Receptor source: a man aged 18 to 30 with Graves disease.

This clonotype was seen only a few times. The chain carries TRBV7-9 and TRBJ2-3; weak D call: TRBD1 (6 bases). CDR1 and CDR2 from the germline V gene are SEHNR and FQNEAQ (reference sequence). The CDR3 totals 15 residues. The V end lost 2 bases, the J end lost 6 bases, and 15 bases lay between the germline ends. In DNA, the CDR3 is TGTGCCAGCAGCTTAAGTACCAGGGGCTTCGATACGCAGTATTTT. The encoded protein is CASSLSTRGFDTQYF.

The chain uses TRBV2 and TRBJ2-1; D is possibly TRBD2 (7 bases). V was clipped by 5 bases and J by 3 bases, with 20 bases between them. The CDR3 runs 17 residues. Germline V CDR1 and CDR2: SNHLY, FYNNEI. The chain's CDR3 is CASSPLGGLALYNEQFF. The CDR3 coding sequence is TGTGCCAGCAGTCCCCTCGGGGGGCTAGCGCTCTACAATGAGCAGTTCTTC.

This clonotype was seen a few times. V gene TRBV20-1 combines with J gene TRBJ2-7; tentatively, D is TRBD2 (5 bases). CDR1 DFQATT and CDR2 SNEGSKA come from the germline V gene (reference sequence). The V gene lost 3 bases and the J gene lost 7 bases, with 16 bases spanning the gap. CDR3 size: 13 residues. In nucleotides, the CDR3 is TGCAGTGCTAGTCCGCAGGACTTTCGGGAGCAGTACTTC. Translated, it gives CSASPQDFREQYF.

This clonotype came up many times. The genes are TRBV3-1 and TRBJ1-5; no reliable D call. The ends were cut back, 0 bases at V and 5 bases at J, with 11 bases in the middle. The CDR3 is 15 residues long. Germline V gene data show CDR1 as LGHDT and CDR2 as YNNKEL (reference sequence). CDR3 DNA sequence: TGTGCCAGCAGCCAAGATAACAGCCAAGATCAGCCCCAGCATTTT. This encodes CASSQDNSQDQPQHF.

The chain combines TRBV20-1 with TRBJ2-3; 7 bases line up with TRBD2. V lost 6 bases, J lost 0 bases, and 9 bases stayed unmatched. This CDR3 is 15 amino acids long. The V gene's germline CDR1 is DFQATT and CDR2 SNEGSKA (reference sequence). As DNA, the CDR3 is TGCAGTGCCAGCTACGGGAGGTCTAGCACAGATACGCAGTATTTT. Translating gives CSASYGRSSTDTQYF.

The chain employs TRBV30 and TRBJ1-2; the D gene is possibly TRBD1 (5 bases). V gave up 1 base and J gave up 1 base, with 13 bases separating them. Per the germline V gene, CDR1 is GTSNPN and CDR2 is SVGIG (reference sequence). The CDR3 runs 15 residues. Here the CDR3 DNA reads TGTGCCTGGAGTGAAAGGACACTACTTAACTATGGCTACACCTTC. It encodes CAWSERTLLNYGYTF.

The rearrangement joins TRBV30 to TRBJ2-3, with no clear D. The CDR3 is 13 amino acids. With 3 bases removed from V and 0 bases from J, the gap between germline ends came to 7 bases. Germline CDR1 is GTSNPN and CDR2 is SVGIG (reference sequence). DNA for the CDR3: TGTGCCTGGAGACCCTTGAGCACAGATACGCAGTATTTT. Amino acids: CAWRPLSTDTQYF.

This clonotype was seen repeatedly, ten times or more. The genes are TRBV15 and TRBJ2-1; 7 bases agree with TRBD1. CDR1 LNHNV and CDR2 YYDKDF come from the germline V gene (reference sequence). V was pared by 4 bases and J by 5 bases, with 8 bases of the junction left unmatched. The CDR3 has 15 residues. The DNA of the CDR3 is TGTGCCACCAGCAACTACCGGGACAGCAACAATGAGCAGTTCTTC. It yields the protein CATSNYRDSNNEQFF.

The chain is built from TRBV6-1 and TRBJ1-4; no firm D call. Per germline, CDR1 MNHNS and CDR2 SASEGT. Trimming pared 6 bases from V and 6 bases from J, leaving 8 bases between. CDR3 size: 12 residues. The CDR3: CASSPPHEKLFF. As DNA, the CDR3 is TGTGCCAGCAGCCCTCCCCATGAAAAACTGTTTTTT.

Many counts were recorded for this clonotype. Written as DNA, the CDR3 is TGTGCCAGCAGTTTATCTGGCGGGAGCCTTTCGGAGCAGTACTTC. Protein product: CASSLSGGSLSEQYF. This chain uses TRBV28 with TRBJ2-7; 7 nucleotides match TRBD2. This CDR3 comprises 15 residues. CDR1 and CDR2 (germline): MDHEN, SYDVKM. With 1 base clipped from V and 7 bases from J, the junction kept 10 bases outside the gene matches.

V and J are TRBV11-2 and TRBJ2-1; 10 nucleotides line up with TRBD2. The J call may be mistaken, given a closer DNA end match to TRBJ2-5. The CDR3 loop spans 13 amino acids. Germline-derived CDR1 and CDR2 are SGHAT and FQNNGV. The CDR3: CASSLETSGSQYF. Here the CDR3 DNA reads TGTGCCAGCAGCTTAGAGACTAGCGGGTCCCAGTACTTC.

This clonotype was seen a handful of times. V and J are TRBV4-1 and TRBJ2-3; D not certain. This CDR3 contains 14 residues. CDR1 is MGHRA and CDR2 is YSYEKL in the germline V gene. The germline V and J ends were trimmed by 5 bases and 1 base, with 10 bases remaining between them. The CDR3 reads CASSSPAGTDTQYF. The CDR3, as DNA: TGCGCCAGCAGCTCCCCCGCAGGCACAGATACGCAGTATTTT.

This clonotype occurred many times. The chain employs TRBV29-1 and TRBJ1-1; tentatively, D is TRBD1 (5 bases). V was shortened by 8 bases and J by 4 bases, with 17 bases between the two germline ends. This CDR3 is built from 13 residues. The germline CDR1 and CDR2 sequences are SQVTM and ANQGSEA. CDR3 in amino acids: CSIHPAGGTEAFF. Here the CDR3 DNA reads TGCAGCATCCATCCGGCGGGGGGCACTGAAGCTTTCTTT. Full variable domain (rest looked up from reference TRBV29-1 and TRBJ1-1): SAVISQKPSRDICQRGTSLTIQCQVDSQVTMMFWYRQQPGQSLTLIATANQGSEATYESGFVIDKFPISRPNLTFSTLTVSNMSPEDSSIYLCSIHPAGGTEAFFGQGTRLTVV.

In this sample, this clonotype turned up a few times. A read error may produce the germline difference seen at one junction end. V gene TRBV5-1 combines with J gene TRBJ2-3; D possibly matches TRBD1 or TRBD2 (5 bases each). Germline V gene lookup returns CDR1 SGHRS and CDR2 YFSETQ. The CDR3 is made up of 16 amino acids. The CDR3 loop reads CASSLTGTSVTDTQCF. DNA for the CDR3: TGCGCCAGCAGCTTGACCGGGACCTCTGTCACAGATACGCAGTGTTTT.

This clonotype was counted only a few times. This chain links TRBV5-8 with TRBJ1-1, with D unresolved. The CDR3 is 12 residues long. V lost 0 bases to trimming and J lost 11 bases, with 11 bases between them. Germline loops: CDR1 SGHTS, CDR2 YDEGEE. CDR3 in amino acids: CASSLGPTKAFF. DNA for the CDR3: TGTGCCAGCAGCTTGGGCCCAACCAAGGCTTTCTTT. Filled out from reference TRBV5-8 and TRBJ1-1, the complete variable domain reads EAGVTQSPTHLIKTRGQQATLRCSPISGHTSVYWYQQALGLGLQFLLWYDEGEERNRGNFPPRFSGRQFPNYSSELNVNALELEDSALYLCASSLGPTKAFFGQGTRLTVV.

The table lists this clonotype with many counts. The gene calls are TRBV20-1 and TRBJ2-7, with D unclear. V lost 3 bases and J 4 bases, leaving 13 bases between the germline ends. The germline V gene has CDR1 DFQATT and CDR2 SNEGSKA (reference sequence). The CDR3 is 13 amino acids. CDR3 sequence (DNA): TGCAGTGCTAGCGGCACAGAAATTTACGAGCAGTACTTC. Residues: CSASGTEIYEQYF.

The chain carries TRBV27 and TRBJ1-1; D remains ambiguous. Germline V lookup: CDR1 MNHEY, CDR2 SMNVEV (reference sequence). V gave up 3 bases and J gave up 3 bases, with 11 bases separating them. The CDR3 length is 14 residues. CDR3 region: CASSLDPEDTEAFF. DNA for the CDR3: TGTGCCAGCAGTTTGGACCCCGAGGACACTGAAGCTTTCTTT.

The chain joins TRBV7-2 to TRBJ2-7; D is uncertain. In germline, CDR1 is SGHTA, CDR2 FQGNSA. This CDR3 is 17 amino acids long. Trimming pared 1 base from V and 2 bases from J, leaving 18 bases between. CDR3 amino acids: CASSLGSHGVLPYEQYF. The DNA of the CDR3 is TGTGCCAGCAGCTTAGGGTCCCACGGTGTGTTGCCCTACGAGCAGTACTTC.

This clonotype showed up just a few times. The J gene is TRBJ1-4, the V gene TRBV27, with 8 bases fitting TRBD1. Germline trimming cut 4 bases from V and 6 bases from J; bases unmatched to any gene: 10. The germline gives CDR1 MNHEY, CDR2 SMNVEV (reference sequence). The CDR3 sequence is 16 residues long. For the CDR3, the DNA is TGTGCCAGCAGTTCACCACCGGGACAGGATCATGAAAAACTGTTTTTT. It is translated as CASSSPPGQDHEKLFF. Full variable domain (missing parts from reference TRBV27 and TRBJ1-4): EAQVTQNPRYLITVTGKKLTVTCSQNMNHEYMSWYRQDPGLGLRQIYYSMNVEVTDKGDVPEGYKVSRKEKRNFPLILESPSPNQTSLYFCASSSPPGQDHEKLFFGSGTQLSVL.

This clonotype appeared a few times. The chain combines TRBV5-4 with TRBJ2-2; 13 nucleotides line up with TRBD2. Germline trimming cut 5 bases from V and 5 bases from J; bases unmatched to any gene: 9. Germline CDR1 is SGHNT and CDR2 is YYREEE (reference sequence). The CDR3 contains 17 residues. CDR3 loop: CASRWTSGRLSTGELFF. The DNA for the CDR3 is TGTGCCAGCAGGTGGACTAGCGGGAGACTAAGTACCGGGGAGCTGTTTTTT.

Only a few counts were recorded for this clonotype. The chain couples TRBV12-3 or TRBV12-4 to TRBJ2-1, with TRBD2 as a possible D gene (5 bases). The CDR3 is made up of 14 amino acids. Trimming took 3 bases from V and 2 from J, leaving 8 bases between them. The CDR3 reads CASSLLSAYNEQFF. The CDR3 nucleotides read TGTGCCAGCAGTTTGCTTAGCGCCTACAATGAGCAGTTCTTC.

This clonotype appeared many times. This rearrangement joins TRBV3-1 to TRBJ2-1; possible D gene TRBD2, 5 bases. The CDR3 is made up of 11 amino acids. Germline values: CDR1 LGHDT, CDR2 YNNKEL (reference sequence). The V gene lost 3 bases and the J gene lost 10 bases, with 7 bases spanning the gap. The CDR3 DNA follows: TGTGCCAGCAGCCAGGGAGAGGAGCAGTTCTTC. This translates into CASSQGEEQFF.

The rearrangement links TRBV30 to TRBJ2-1, with 9 bases matching TRBD2. Unmatched junction bases numbered 4, after V lost 1 base and J lost 3 bases. Germline V gene lookup returns CDR1 GTSNPN and CDR2 SVGIG (reference sequence). The CDR3 is 15 amino acids. The CDR3 DNA follows: TGTGCCTGGAGTGGTCTAGCGGGACGCTACAATGAGCAGTTCTTC. It is translated as CAWSGLAGRYNEQFF.